The 8 T cell receptor beta chains reported below all come from one sample, sequenced in a study of CD8 T cells in ankylosing spondylitis. Via MiXCR, TCRdb re-called the 5' RACE reads, giving one row per CDR3 protein. The table records fewer than 200,000 distinct CDR3 sequences, 15% to 20% of them present only once. The specimen sequenced was blood, either unsorted or a sorted T cell fraction (not recorded which). These receptors were collected from a male donor aged 10-29 years with ankylosing spondylitis or in good health (not recorded which).

This sequence joins TRBV7-2 and TRBJ2-5; no reliable D call. This CDR3 is 14 amino acids long. Germline assignment: CDR1 SGHTA and CDR2 FQGNSA. Trimming took 1 base from V and 2 from J, leaving 8 bases between them. CDR3 DNA: TGTGCCAGCAGCTTAGGTGCTGTTCAAGAGACCCAGTACTTC. Its translation is CASSLGAVQETQYF.

This clonotype appeared many times. The chain couples TRBV19 to TRBJ2-1; D unresolved. V gave up 3 bases and J gave up 4 bases, with 7 bases separating them. The CDR3 has 13 residues. Per the germline V gene, CDR1 is LNHDA and CDR2 is SQIVND (reference sequence). Here the CDR3 reads CASSIGLYNEQFF. The CDR3 DNA reads as TGTGCCAGTAGTATTGGGCTTTACAATGAGCAGTTCTTC.

The chain is built from TRBV29-1 and TRBJ2-1; 16 positions match TRBD2. V was pared by 3 bases and J by 1 base, with 6 bases of the junction left unmatched. This CDR3 has 18 amino acids. Germline V gene data show CDR1 as SQVTM and CDR2 as ANQGSEA. DNA for the CDR3: TGCAGCGTTGAGGGGACTAGCGGGAGGGCCGTATCCTACAATGAGCAGTTCTTC. It encodes CSVEGTSGRAVSYNEQFF.

Ten or more counts support this clonotype. The chain has TRBV7-2 and TRBJ2-6, with D possibly matching TRBD2 (5 bases). The CDR3 has 16 residues. V was clipped by 4 bases and J by 0 bases, with 10 bases between them. Germline loops: CDR1 SGHTA, CDR2 FQGNSA. CDR3 sequence: CASSSQRGSGANVLTF. The CDR3, as DNA: TGTGCCAGCAGCTCCCAACGGGGCTCTGGGGCCAACGTCCTGACTTTC.

This clonotype came up many times. The rearrangement joins TRBV7-3 to TRBJ2-2; D may be TRBD1 or TRBD2 (5 bases each). The germline V gene has CDR1 SGHTA and CDR2 FQGTGA. V lost 5 bases to trimming and J lost 4 bases, with 20 bases between them. The CDR3 consists of 17 residues. The DNA for the CDR3 is TGTGCCAGCAGCCCAACACCGGGGCTTGTTAGCACCGGGGAGCTGTTTTTT. It encodes CASSPTPGLVSTGELFF.

The chain has TRBV4-3 and TRBJ2-4; D gene ambiguous. V lost 0 bases and J lost 7, with 13 bases in between. CDR1 is LGHNA, CDR2 YSLEER, per germline. The CDR3 is 15 amino acids. CDR3 sequence (DNA): TGCGCCAGCAGCCAAGAATTGTCTCCGCGGAACATTCAGTACTTC. Translated, it gives CASSQELSPRNIQYF.

There are many counts of this clonotype. The chain couples TRBV4-3 to TRBJ2-1; a weak D match, TRBD2 (5 bases). CDR1 is LGHNA and CDR2 is YSLEER in the germline V gene. V dropped 4 bases and J dropped 2 bases, with 9 bases sitting between them. The CDR3 consists of 14 residues. The CDR3 is CASSRTRAYNEQFF. CDR3 sequence (DNA): TGCGCCAGCAGCCGAACTAGAGCCTACAATGAGCAGTTCTTC.

This clonotype was seen many times. This chain uses TRBV24-1 with TRBJ2-2; TRBD2 aligns across 13 bases. Unmatched junction bases numbered 13, after V lost 6 bases and J lost 7 bases. The germline gives CDR1 KGHDR, CDR2 SFDVKD. This CDR3 contains 18 residues. The CDR3 loop reads CATSSPTSGRATGGELFF. The CDR3, as DNA: TGTGCCACCAGTAGCCCCACTAGCGGGAGGGCCACCGGCGGGGAGCTGTTTTTT.